A single sample is the source of the 12 T cell receptor beta chains below, sequenced in a study of spatial heterogeneity in lung cancer. Study-wide findings and caveats: Counts of expanded intratumoral alpha and beta TCRs tracked tumor mutation counts.

Using its own MiXCR run on the 5' RACE reads, TCRdb lists one record per CDR3 protein. The table has fewer than 6,000 distinct CDR3 sequences, 4.5% to 5.5% seen once. Sample time point: sample taken at primary tumor resection. For these receptors, no antigen is known. This specimen consisted of lung tumor tissue, obtained at surgery. The receptor source for this set is a male donor with early-stage non-small cell lung cancer.

This clonotype was counted many times. Little can be read into the size of this beta chain, an off-target read in a library designed for alpha chains. The chain employs TRBV5-1 and TRBJ2-3; D may be TRBD1 (6 bases). With 2 bases removed from V and 2 bases from J, the gap between germline ends came to 15 bases. CDR1 is SGHRS and CDR2 is YFSETQ in the germline V gene. CDR3 length: 16 residues. The CDR3 loop is CASSFNGDRSTDTQYF. The CDR3 DNA reads TGCGCCAGCAGCTTCAATGGAGACAGGTCCACAGATACGCAGTATTTT.

This clonotype has ten or more counts. Since the library was made to target alpha chains, this beta chain is a stray read and its abundance is not meaningful. The chain recombines TRBV20-1 with TRBJ2-5, with TRBD2 matching over 10 bases. V trimming: 8 bases; J trimming: 8 bases; junction bases outside the gene matches: 23. Germline CDR1 and CDR2: DFQATT and SNEGSKA (reference sequence). The CDR3 extends over 17 amino acids. CDR3 sequence: CSTEGFLAGASGVTQYF. CDR3 nucleotides: TGCAGTACCGAGGGGTTCCTAGCGGGGGCCTCCGGGGTAACCCAGTACTTC.

In this sample, this clonotype turned up many times. This beta chain is an off-target read within a library intended for alpha chains, so its frequency means little. The CDR3 nucleotides read TGTGCCAGCAGCCGAGACCTAGCGGGGACCACAGATACGCAGTATTTT. Protein: CASSRDLAGTTDTQYF. This sequence joins TRBV11-2 and TRBJ2-3; 9 bases align to TRBD2. Losses at the gene ends were 5 bases for V and 2 bases for J; bases not matched to a gene: 8. This CDR3 spans 16 amino acids. From germline, CDR1 is SGHAT and CDR2 FQNNGV.

By share, this clonotype counts as medium-sized. This beta chain is a stray read from a library made for alpha chains; its abundance is not meaningful. The chain carries TRBV27 and TRBJ2-2, with D maybe TRBD1 (5 bases). Trimming removed 1 base at V and 6 bases at J, with 6 bases between. Germline V CDR1 and CDR2: MNHEY, SMNVEV (reference sequence). CDR3 length: 13 residues. The CDR3 spells CASSLLGPGELFF. CDR3 coding DNA: TGTGCCAGCAGTTTATTGGGGCCCGGGGAGCTGTTTTTT.

This clonotype was seen ten or more times. This beta chain appears as a stray read in a library generated for alpha chains; its size is not informative. J is TRBJ1-1 and V is TRBV2; possible D gene TRBD1, 5 bases. Germline lookup yields CDR1 SNHLY and CDR2 FYNNEI. This CDR3 has 13 residues. The V end lost 7 bases, the J end lost 6 bases, and 15 bases lay between the germline ends. In DNA form, the CDR3 reads TGTGCCAGCACACGGGGCCTGGAGGCTGAAGCTTTCTTT. As protein: CASTRGLEAEAFF.

There are many counts of this clonotype. The library was prepared for alpha chains; this beta chain is a stray read, so its frequency means little. This sequence joins TRBV6-2 or TRBV6-3 and TRBJ2-3, with 9 nucleotides matching TRBD2. This CDR3 comprises 20 residues. CDR1 MNHEY and CDR2 SVGEGT come from the germline V gene. V was clipped by 8 bases and J by 0 bases; unmatched bases: 21. This CDR3 reads CASPRGSGRWAYPSTDTQYF. The DNA for the CDR3 is TGTGCCAGCCCCCGGGGTAGCGGGAGATGGGCGTATCCTAGCACAGATACGCAGTATTTT.

This clonotype was seen at least ten times. Within a library made for alpha chains, this beta chain is off target, and its count is uninformative. The V gene is TRBV5-1, the J gene TRBJ1-1; no clear D. V lost 0 bases, J lost 1 base, and 7 bases lay in between. The CDR3 loop spans 14 amino acids. CDR1 and CDR2 from the germline V gene are SGHRS and YFSETQ. CDR3 coding DNA: TGCGCCAGCAGCTTGGGCCCGGGGAACACTGAAGCTTTCTTT. Protein sequence: CASSLGPGNTEAFF.

In its sample, this clonotype ranks as large (0.1 to 1%). Within a library made for alpha chains, this beta chain is off target, and its count is uninformative. This sequence joins TRBV28 and TRBJ1-1; no reliable D call. CDR1 and CDR2 from the germline V gene are MDHEN and SYDVKM. This CDR3 contains 13 residues. V lost 6 bases to trimming and J lost 1 base, with 9 bases between them. CDR3 bases: TGTGCCAGCAGAGAAACGGGGAACACTGAAGCTTTCTTT. Protein product: CASRETGNTEAFF.

This clonotype was found many times. This beta chain turned up in a library designed for alpha chains; as an off-target read, its abundance says little. This chain connects TRBV20-1 to TRBJ2-3; 11 nucleotides agree with TRBD2. The CDR3 spans 14 residues. Germline V gene data show CDR1 as DFQATT and CDR2 as SNEGSKA (reference sequence). J gave up 2 bases and V 4 bases, and 2 bases lay outside the gene matches. The DNA for the CDR3 is TGCAGTGCTATGACTAGCGGGATCACAGATACGCAGTATTTT. Protein: CSAMTSGITDTQYF.

In this sample, this clonotype turned up many times. One junction end disagrees with the germline gene, perhaps due to a read error. This beta chain is a stray sequence in a library constructed for alpha chains; its clone size is not meaningful. The rearrangement uses TRBV6-6 and TRBJ1-1; TRBD1 is a possible D gene (5 bases). This CDR3 contains 15 residues. Germline-derived CDR1 and CDR2 are MNHNY and SVGAGI (reference sequence). This CDR3 reads CASTYQRGLNTEAFF. The CDR3 nucleotides are TGTGCCAGCACTTACCAGCGGGGCTTGAACACTGAAGCTTTCTTT.

Many counts were recorded for this clonotype. The library was designed around alpha chains, so this beta chain is a stray read whose abundance carries little weight. The chain recombines TRBV2 with TRBJ1-2; D unresolved. This CDR3 spans 13 amino acids. CDR1 SNHLY and CDR2 FYNNEI come from the germline V gene. V gave up 10 bases and J gave up 0 bases, with 12 bases separating them. This CDR3 reads CATAAGANYGYTF. The CDR3 DNA reads as TGTGCCACCGCTGCGGGAGCTAACTATGGCTACACCTTC.

In its sample, this clonotype is medium-sized. The library was prepared for alpha chains; this beta chain is a stray read, so its frequency means little. This chain uses TRBV20-1 with TRBJ1-1; D uncertain. The CDR3 has 12 amino acids. The V end lost 2 bases, the J end lost 5 bases, and 9 bases lay between the germline ends. Germline V gene lookup returns CDR1 DFQATT and CDR2 SNEGSKA (reference sequence). CDR3 DNA: TGCAGTGCTAGACTTATAGGGACTGAAGCTTTCTTT. Translating it yields CSARLIGTEAFF.